This entry is about one T cell receptor beta chain. The authors ran the immunoSEQ assay, v3.0, at survey level. Method: immunoSEQ multiplex PCR; TCRdb's copy keeps in-frame clones and lacks some. This sample yields tens of thousands of clones, of which roughly three quarters are seen a single time; around 4.8% belongs to the top ten. This sample is part of a study of long-term antiretroviral therapy in people with HIV. V was shortened by 6 bases and J by 2 bases, with 22 bases between the two germline ends. This CDR3 has 17 residues. The germline gives CDR1 MDHEN, CDR2 SYDVKM. The sample consisted of unsorted PBMCs, taken 0.5 years after starting antiretroviral therapy. The rearrangement uses TRBV28 and TRBJ1-1, with a weak D call TRBD1 (6 bases). The TCR originated in a woman aged 40 to 55 with HIV. CDR3 nucleotides: TGTGCCAGCAGAGCGAAGTCAACAGGGATCAGAAACACTGAAGCTTTCTTT. It encodes CASRAKSTGIRNTEAFF.